This TCR beta chain stems from a study of cytomegalovirus exposure and HLA in healthy donors. The study, taken as a whole, reports: Cytomegalovirus association was listed for about 160 TCR beta chains.

The PCR employed 60 Vbeta primers together with 13 Jbeta primers. Study processing details: Some 9.9 million shared chains were among about 80 million unique TCR beta chains counted in a later analysis. Repertoires were generated with immunoSEQ multiplex PCR, while TCRdb's copy carries only in-frame clones and drops some. D and trimming come from the DNA, and the V and J calls and clone size come from that table. The sample contains under 150,000 clones, about 64% of which appear only once. The germline CDR1 and CDR2 sequences are SEHNR and FQNEAQ (reference sequence). The CDR3 contains 12 residues. Trimming took off 7 bases at V and 7 bases at J, with 13 bases between the two ends. Regarding this clone: Its antigen is still unknown.

The sequence was obtained from a man aged 60-69 years in good health and CMV-seronegative. The sequenced sample was PBMCs. J is TRBJ1-1 and V is TRBV7-9; D is unclear. CDR3 DNA sequence: TGTGCCAGCAACTTCTTCCTAGGTGAAGCTTTCTTT. It is translated as CASNFFLGEAFF.